The clone carrying this T cell receptor (beta chain) has a handful of counts. The data were obtained in a study of T-cell reconstitution after alpha-beta-depleted transplantation in children. As it was prepared, the TCRbeta library received unique molecular identifiers. Via MiXCR, TCRdb re-called the PCR reads, giving one row per CDR3 protein. The profile shows about 610,000 distinct CDR3 sequences, over 9.5% of them singletons. This TCR was sampled from a human donor who donated a stem cell graft to a child with acute myeloid leukemia. Sequenced here: PBMCs from the stem cell graft donor, sampled from the stem cell graft.

CDR3 protein: CASRGDTFYNEQFF. Here the CDR3 DNA reads TGTGCCAGCAGGGGGGACACCTTCTACAATGAGCAGTTCTTC. The genes are TRBV6-1 and TRBJ2-1; tentatively, D is TRBD1 (6 bases). The CDR3 is 14 residues long. Deletions cut 6 bases from V and 3 bases from J, with 12 bases between. Germline loops: CDR1 MNHNS, CDR2 SASEGT.